This T cell receptor beta chain was captured in a study of cytomegalovirus exposure and HLA in healthy donors. Study summary: Most donors, 80% to 90% of a few hundred genotyped, fell in the Caucasian-associated ancestry cluster. Study-level results: The majority of CMV-associated TCR beta chains were reported as apparently HLA-restricted in a later analysis. Earlier analysis looked at TCR beta V segments, and most were productive about 90% or about 30% of the time.

About this clone: Its antigen remains unidentified.

Everyone who donated was a healthy bone marrow donor. The CDR3 has 14 amino acids. Germline V gene sequence: CDR1 SGHDT, CDR2 YYEEEE. The V gene end was trimmed by 6 bases and the J gene end by 2 bases; junction bases not matched to a gene: 4. Researchers ran the PCR with 60 Vbeta and 13 Jbeta primers. Only in-frame clones appear in the TCRdb table, and some are missing; sequencing was by immunoSEQ multiplex PCR. The sample includes roughly 50,000 clones. The gene calls are TRBV5-6 and TRBJ1-2; 10 bases are shared with TRBD1. This clonotype originated in a woman aged 40 to 49 in good health and CMV-seronegative. The sample taken for sequencing was PBMCs. The CDR3 region has the DNA TGTGCCAGCACCAAGGGACAGGGGAACTATGGCTACACCTTC. It is translated as CASTKGQGNYGYTF. The variable domain in full, with the rest retrieved from reference TRBV5-6 and TRBJ1-2, is DAGVTQSPTHLIKTRGQQVTLRCSPKSGHDTVSWYQQALGQGPQFIFQYYEEEERQRGNFPDRFSGHQFPNYSSELNVNALLLGDSALYLCASTKGQGNYGYTFGSGTRLTVV.